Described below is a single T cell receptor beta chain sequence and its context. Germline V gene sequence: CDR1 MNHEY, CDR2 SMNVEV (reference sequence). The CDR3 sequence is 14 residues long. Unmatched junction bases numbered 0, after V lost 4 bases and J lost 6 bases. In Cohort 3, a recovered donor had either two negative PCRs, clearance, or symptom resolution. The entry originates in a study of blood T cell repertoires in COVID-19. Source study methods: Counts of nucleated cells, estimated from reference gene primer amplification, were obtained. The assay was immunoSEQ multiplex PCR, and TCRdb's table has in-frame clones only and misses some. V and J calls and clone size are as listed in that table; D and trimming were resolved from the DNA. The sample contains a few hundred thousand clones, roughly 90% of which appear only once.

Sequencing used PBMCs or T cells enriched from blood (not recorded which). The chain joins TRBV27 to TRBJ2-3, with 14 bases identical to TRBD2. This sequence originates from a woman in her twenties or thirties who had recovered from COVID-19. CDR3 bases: TGTGCCAGCAGTTGGACTAGCGGGAGGGATACGCAGTATTTT. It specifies CASSWTSGRDTQYF.